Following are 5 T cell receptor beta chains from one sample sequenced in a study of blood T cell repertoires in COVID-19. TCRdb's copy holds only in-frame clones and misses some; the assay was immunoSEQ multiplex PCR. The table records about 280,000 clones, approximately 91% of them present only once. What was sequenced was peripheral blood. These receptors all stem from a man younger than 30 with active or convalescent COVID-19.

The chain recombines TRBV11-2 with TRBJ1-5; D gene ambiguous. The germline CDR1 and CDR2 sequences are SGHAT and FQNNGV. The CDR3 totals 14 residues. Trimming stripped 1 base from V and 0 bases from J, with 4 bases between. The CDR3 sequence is CASSLGASNQPQHF. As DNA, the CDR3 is TGTGCCAGCAGCTTAGGGGCTAGCAATCAGCCCCAGCATTTT.

The CDR3 region has the DNA TGTGCCAGCAGCGGTGAGCGGGGGGCCTACAATGAGCAGTTCTTC. Amino acids: CASSGERGAYNEQFF. The V call is TRBV7-9, the J call TRBJ2-1; 9 bases align to TRBD2. Looked up from germline, CDR1 is SEHNR and CDR2 is FQNEAQ (reference sequence). With V trimmed by 5 bases and J by 2 bases, 4 bases remained unmatched. The CDR3 consists of 15 residues.

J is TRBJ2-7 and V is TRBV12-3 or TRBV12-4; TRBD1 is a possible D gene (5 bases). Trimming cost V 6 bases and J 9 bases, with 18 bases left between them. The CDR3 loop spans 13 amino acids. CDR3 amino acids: CASSPLTGRGQYF. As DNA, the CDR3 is TGTGCCAGCAGCCCGCTTACAGGTCGTGGGCAGTACTTC.

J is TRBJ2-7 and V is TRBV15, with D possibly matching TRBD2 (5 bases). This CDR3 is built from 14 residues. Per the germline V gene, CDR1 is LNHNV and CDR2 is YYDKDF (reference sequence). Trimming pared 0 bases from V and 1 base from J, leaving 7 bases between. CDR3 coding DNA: TGTGCCACCAGCAGAGAAGTAGCGTCCTACGAGCAGTACTTC. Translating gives CATSREVASYEQYF.

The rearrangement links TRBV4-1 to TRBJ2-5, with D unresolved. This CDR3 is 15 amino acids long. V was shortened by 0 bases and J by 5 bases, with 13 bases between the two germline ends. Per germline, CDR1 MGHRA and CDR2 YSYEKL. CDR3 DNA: TGCGCCAGCAGCCAAGAACTGAGGTTGACGGAGACCCAGTACTTC. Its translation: CASSQELRLTETQYF.